The 13 T cell receptor beta chains in this list originate from one sample, sequenced in a study of technical replicates of blood from a handful of donors. Here immunoSEQ multiplex PCR was the method, and the copy in TCRdb shows in-frame clones only, minus some. The sample lists 58,000 or so clones, 75% to 90% seen once, with approximately 5.1% in the top ten. Sample: PBMCs. The receptors derive from a human donor in good health. Some clones in this sample may be carry-over from other donors' samples.

The chain recombines TRBV9 with TRBJ2-7, with D unresolved. Trimming took 7 bases from V and 0 from J, leaving 14 bases between them. The CDR3 runs to 14 residues. Germline lookup yields CDR1 SGDLS and CDR2 YYNGEE. CDR3 residues: CASAVGLSSYEQYF. For the CDR3, the DNA is TGTGCCAGCGCGGTCGGCCTCAGCTCCTACGAGCAGTACTTC.

V gene TRBV10-3 combines with J gene TRBJ1-1, with TRBD1 as a possible D gene (5 bases). The CDR3 loop spans 16 amino acids. V was pared by 7 bases and J by 11 bases, with 29 bases between. CDR1 ENHRY and CDR2 SYGVKD come from the germline V gene. The CDR3 DNA reads TGTGCCATCACGCTGGGGGGGGAAGGTTTCGGCGGAGTGGCTTTCTTT. Translation gives CAITLGGEGFGGVAFF.

The chain joins TRBV4-2 to TRBJ1-1; D unresolved. The CDR3 consists of 14 residues. The germline V gene has CDR1 LGHNA and CDR2 YNFKEQ. Trimming pared 3 bases from V and 5 bases from J, leaving 13 bases between. The CDR3 sequence: CASSQISGGTEAFF. The CDR3 DNA sequence: TGTGCCAGCAGCCAGATCTCGGGAGGAACTGAAGCTTTCTTT.

The V call is TRBV11-2, the J call TRBJ2-3; no firm D call. V dropped 5 bases and J dropped 5 bases, with 8 bases sitting between them. Germline V gene data show CDR1 as SGHAT and CDR2 as FQNNGV. This CDR3 is built from 12 residues. The CDR3 protein is CASSPPGDTQYF. CDR3 coding DNA: TGTGCCAGCAGCCCACCCGGAGATACGCAGTATTTT.

The chain uses TRBV7-6 and TRBJ2-2, with 9 bases identical to TRBD2. CDR3 length: 19 amino acids. Trimming took 4 bases from V and 1 from J; bases not matched to a gene: 13. Germline CDR1 SGHVS, CDR2 FNYEAQ. The CDR3 DNA is TGTGCCAGCAGCTCAAGACCGGCGACTAGCGGAGTGAACACCGGGGAGCTGTTTTTT. Amino acid sequence: CASSSRPATSGVNTGELFF.

CDR3 nucleotides: TGTGCCAGCAGCTCCCAGGGACAGGGGGTCACTGAAGCTTTCTTT. Its protein is CASSSQGQGVTEAFF. The gene calls are TRBV7-3 and TRBJ1-1; 11 nucleotides match TRBD1. Germline assignment: CDR1 SGHTA and CDR2 FQGTGA. The J segment lost 4 bases and the V segment lost 4 bases, leaving 5 bases of the junction unmatched. The CDR3 sequence is 15 residues long.

This clone is medium-sized. The J gene is TRBJ1-6, the V gene TRBV13, with D possibly being TRBD1 (5 bases). Germline V gene data show CDR1 as PRHDT and CDR2 as FYEKMQ (reference sequence). The CDR3 totals 14 residues. Trimming pared 0 bases from V and 10 bases from J, leaving 10 bases between. The CDR3 coding sequence is TGTGCCAGCAGCTTAGGAGGGGTCGGGTCACCCCTCCACTTT. It is translated as CASSLGGVGSPLHF.

The genes are TRBV7-2 and TRBJ2-7; 8 nucleotides agree with TRBD1. The V segment lost 6 bases and the J segment 4 bases; nucleotides outside the gene matches: 8. From germline, CDR1 is SGHTA and CDR2 FQGNSA. This CDR3 contains 14 residues. The CDR3 nucleotides read TGTGCCAGCAGTTTTGGACAGGGTAGATACGAGCAGTACTTC. Protein: CASSFGQGRYEQYF. The full variable domain, rest sourced from reference TRBV7-2 and TRBJ2-7, is GAGVSQSPSNKVTEKGKDVELRCDPISGHTALYWYRQSLGQGLEFLIYFQGNSAPDKSGLPSDRFSAERTGGSVSTLTIQRTQQEDSAVYLCASSFGQGRYEQYFGPGTRLTVT.

V gene TRBV7-9 combines with J gene TRBJ2-5, with unresolved D. The germline gives CDR1 SEHNR, CDR2 FQNEAQ (reference sequence). V lost 3 bases to trimming and J lost 4 bases, with 3 bases between them. This CDR3 comprises 11 residues. CDR3 residues: CASSFLETQYF. CDR3 coding DNA: TGTGCCAGCAGCTTCCTAGAGACCCAGTACTTC. Supplemented by reference TRBV7-9 and TRBJ2-5, the full variable domain reads DTGVSQNPRHKITKRGQNVTFRCDPISEHNRLYWYRQTLGQGPEFLTYFQNEAQLEKSRLLSDRFSAERPKGSFSTLEIQRTEQGDSAMYLCASSFLETQYFGPGTRLLVL.

V and J are TRBV7-8 and TRBJ2-5; TRBD2 matches 16 bases. CDR1 is SGHVS and CDR2 is FQNEAQ in the germline V gene. The CDR3 contains 17 residues. The V and J ends lost 1 base and 5 bases, in that order; junction bases with no gene match: 4. CDR3 amino acids: CASSLVGTSGREETQYF. The CDR3 nucleotides are TGTGCCAGCAGCTTAGTGGGGACTAGCGGGAGGGAGGAGACCCAGTACTTC.

The chain links TRBV6-5 to TRBJ2-7; 8 bases match TRBD1. The CDR3 totals 16 residues. The V and J ends lost 0 bases and 4 bases, in that order; junction bases with no gene match: 8. Per the germline V gene, CDR1 is MNHEY and CDR2 is SVGAGI. In DNA, the CDR3 is TGTGCCAGCAGTTACTCATTATCCGACAGGGGATACGAGCAGTACTTC. Translated: CASSYSLSDRGYEQYF.

The chain carries TRBV7-2 and TRBJ1-1; 8 bases are shared with TRBD1. Germline CDR1 is SGHTA and CDR2 is FQGNSA. Germline trimming cut 5 bases from V and 6 bases from J; bases unmatched to any gene: 11. CDR3 size: 15 residues. The CDR3 sequence: CASSGTTGVFSEAFF. DNA for the CDR3: TGTGCCAGCAGCGGAACGACAGGGGTTTTCTCTGAAGCTTTCTTT.

The CDR3 sequence: CASSQDRFGNTEAFF. CDR3 nucleotide sequence: TGCGCCAGCAGCCAAGACAGGTTTGGAAACACTGAAGCTTTCTTT. The rearrangement joins TRBV4-3 to TRBJ1-1; D is unclear. The CDR3 has 15 residues. From germline, CDR1 is LGHNA and CDR2 YSLEER. Trimming cost V 0 bases and J 2 bases, with 10 bases left between them.